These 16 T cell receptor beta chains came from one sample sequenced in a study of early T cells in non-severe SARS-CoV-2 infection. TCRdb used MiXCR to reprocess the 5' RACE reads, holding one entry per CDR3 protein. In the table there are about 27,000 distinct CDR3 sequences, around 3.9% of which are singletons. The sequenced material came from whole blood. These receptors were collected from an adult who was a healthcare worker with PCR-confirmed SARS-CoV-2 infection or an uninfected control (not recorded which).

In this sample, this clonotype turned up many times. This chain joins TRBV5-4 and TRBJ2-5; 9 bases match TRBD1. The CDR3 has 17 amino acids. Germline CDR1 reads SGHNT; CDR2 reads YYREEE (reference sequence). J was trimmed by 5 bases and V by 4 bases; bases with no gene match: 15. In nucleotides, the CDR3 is TGTGCCAGCAGCACATATGCCGGGACAGGGTTCACGGAGACCCAGTACTTC. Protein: CASSTYAGTGFTETQYF.

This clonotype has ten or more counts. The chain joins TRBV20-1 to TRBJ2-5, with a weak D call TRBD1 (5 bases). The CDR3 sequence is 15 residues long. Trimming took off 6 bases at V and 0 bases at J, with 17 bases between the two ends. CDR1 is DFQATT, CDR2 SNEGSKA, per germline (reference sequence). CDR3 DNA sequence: TGCAGTGCCCCGGATAGGGGCCAGTACCAAGAGACCCAGTACTTC. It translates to CSAPDRGQYQETQYF.

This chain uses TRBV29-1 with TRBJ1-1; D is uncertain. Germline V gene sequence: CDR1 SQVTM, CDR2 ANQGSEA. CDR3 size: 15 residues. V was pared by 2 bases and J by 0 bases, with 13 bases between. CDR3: CSVEHFPLLNTEAFF. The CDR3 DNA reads TGCAGCGTTGAACATTTTCCCCTCCTGAACACTGAAGCTTTCTTT.

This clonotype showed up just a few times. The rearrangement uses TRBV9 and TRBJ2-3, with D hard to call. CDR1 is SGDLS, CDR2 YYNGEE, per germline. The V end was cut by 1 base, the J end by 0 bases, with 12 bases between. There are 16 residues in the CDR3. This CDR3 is CASSVRSSRSTDTQYF. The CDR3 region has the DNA TGTGCCAGCAGCGTAAGGTCTAGTAGGAGCACAGATACGCAGTATTTT.

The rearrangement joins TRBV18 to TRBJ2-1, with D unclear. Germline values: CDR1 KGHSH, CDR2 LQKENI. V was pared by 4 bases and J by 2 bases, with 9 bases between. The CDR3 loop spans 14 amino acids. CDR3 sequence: CASSLLDTYNEQFF. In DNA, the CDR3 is TGTGCCAGCTCACTCTTAGACACCTACAATGAGCAGTTCTTC.

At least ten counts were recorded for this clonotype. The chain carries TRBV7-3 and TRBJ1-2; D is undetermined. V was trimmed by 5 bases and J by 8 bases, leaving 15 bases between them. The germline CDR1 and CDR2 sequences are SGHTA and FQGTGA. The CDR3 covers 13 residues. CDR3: CASSPSSTGGYTF. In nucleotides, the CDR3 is TGTGCCAGCAGCCCGTCGAGCACTGGGGGCTACACCTTC.

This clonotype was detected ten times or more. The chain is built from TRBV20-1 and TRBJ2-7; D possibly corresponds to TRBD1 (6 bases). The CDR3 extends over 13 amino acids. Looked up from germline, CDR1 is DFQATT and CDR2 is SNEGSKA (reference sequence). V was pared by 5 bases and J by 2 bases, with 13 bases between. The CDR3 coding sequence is TGCAGTGCTCATGACAGGTCAACCTACGAGCAGTACTTC. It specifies CSAHDRSTYEQYF.

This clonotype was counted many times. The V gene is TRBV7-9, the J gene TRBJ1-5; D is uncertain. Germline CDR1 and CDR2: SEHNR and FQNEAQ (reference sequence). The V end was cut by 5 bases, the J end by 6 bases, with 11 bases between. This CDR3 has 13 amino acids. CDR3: CASSTEVGQPQHF. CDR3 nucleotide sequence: TGTGCCAGCAGCACGGAGGTAGGTCAGCCCCAGCATTTT.

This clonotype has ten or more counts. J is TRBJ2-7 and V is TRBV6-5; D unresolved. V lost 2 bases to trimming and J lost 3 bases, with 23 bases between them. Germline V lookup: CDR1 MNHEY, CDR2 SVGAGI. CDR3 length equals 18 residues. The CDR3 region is CASSYTVLGPTALYEQYF. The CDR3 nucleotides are TGTGCCAGCAGTTACACAGTGCTTGGGCCTACCGCCCTCTACGAGCAGTACTTC.

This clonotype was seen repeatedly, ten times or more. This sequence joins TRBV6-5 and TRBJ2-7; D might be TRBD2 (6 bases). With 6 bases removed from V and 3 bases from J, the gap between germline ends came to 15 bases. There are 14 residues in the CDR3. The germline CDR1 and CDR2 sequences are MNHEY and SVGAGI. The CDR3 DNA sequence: TGTGCCAGCAGCCTTCGTCCGGAGGGCTACGAGCAGTACTTC. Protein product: CASSLRPEGYEQYF.

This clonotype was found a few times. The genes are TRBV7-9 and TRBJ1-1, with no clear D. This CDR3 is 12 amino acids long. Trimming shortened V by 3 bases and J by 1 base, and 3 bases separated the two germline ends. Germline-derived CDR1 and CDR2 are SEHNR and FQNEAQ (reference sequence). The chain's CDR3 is CASSFGNTEAFF. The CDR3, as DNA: TGTGCCAGCAGCTTCGGGAACACTGAAGCTTTCTTT. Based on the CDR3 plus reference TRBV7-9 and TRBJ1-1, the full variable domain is DTGVSQNPRHKITKRGQNVTFRCDPISEHNRLYWYRQTLGQGPEFLTYFQNEAQLEKSRLLSDRFSAERPKGSFSTLEIQRTEQGDSAMYLCASSFGNTEAFFGQGTRLTVV.

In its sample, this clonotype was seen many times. The CDR3 loop reads CASSPQSGNQPQHF. CDR3 bases: TGTGCCAGCTCACCACAGAGCGGCAATCAGCCCCAGCATTTT. The chain couples TRBV18 to TRBJ1-5; no reliable D call. The CDR3 runs 14 residues. From germline, CDR1 is KGHSH and CDR2 LQKENI. Trimming cost V 1 base and J 2 bases, with 6 bases left between them.

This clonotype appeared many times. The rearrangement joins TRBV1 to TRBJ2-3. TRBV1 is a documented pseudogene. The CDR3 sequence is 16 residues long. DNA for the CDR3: TGCACCAGCAGCCAAGCAACCAATCCCCACACAGATACGCAGTATTTT. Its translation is CTSSQATNPHTDTQYF.

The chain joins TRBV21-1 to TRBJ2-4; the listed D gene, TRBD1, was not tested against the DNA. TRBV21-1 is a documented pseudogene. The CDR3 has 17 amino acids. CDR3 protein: CASSKTPASRGPNIQYF. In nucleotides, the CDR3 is TGTGCCAGCAGCAAAACCCCAGCTAGCAGGGGGCCTAACATTCAGTACTTC.

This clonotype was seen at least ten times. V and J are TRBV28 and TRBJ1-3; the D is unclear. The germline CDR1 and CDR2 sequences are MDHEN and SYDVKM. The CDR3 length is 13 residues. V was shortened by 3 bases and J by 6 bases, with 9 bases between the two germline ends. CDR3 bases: TGTGCCAGCAGTTTGAGCCAGACAAACACCATATATTTT. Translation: CASSLSQTNTIYF. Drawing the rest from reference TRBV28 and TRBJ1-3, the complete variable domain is DVKVTQSSRYLVKRTGEKVFLECVQDMDHENMFWYRQDPGLGLRLIYFSYDVKMKEKGDIPEGYSVSREKKERFSLILESASTNQTSMYLCASSLSQTNTIYFGEGSWLTVV.

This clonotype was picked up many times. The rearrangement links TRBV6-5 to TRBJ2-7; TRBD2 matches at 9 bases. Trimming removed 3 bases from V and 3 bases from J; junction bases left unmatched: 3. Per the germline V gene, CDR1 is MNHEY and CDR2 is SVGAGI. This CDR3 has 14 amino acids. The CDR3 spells CASSYGGGVYEQYF. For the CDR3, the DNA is TGTGCCAGCAGTTATGGCGGGGGGGTCTACGAGCAGTACTTC.